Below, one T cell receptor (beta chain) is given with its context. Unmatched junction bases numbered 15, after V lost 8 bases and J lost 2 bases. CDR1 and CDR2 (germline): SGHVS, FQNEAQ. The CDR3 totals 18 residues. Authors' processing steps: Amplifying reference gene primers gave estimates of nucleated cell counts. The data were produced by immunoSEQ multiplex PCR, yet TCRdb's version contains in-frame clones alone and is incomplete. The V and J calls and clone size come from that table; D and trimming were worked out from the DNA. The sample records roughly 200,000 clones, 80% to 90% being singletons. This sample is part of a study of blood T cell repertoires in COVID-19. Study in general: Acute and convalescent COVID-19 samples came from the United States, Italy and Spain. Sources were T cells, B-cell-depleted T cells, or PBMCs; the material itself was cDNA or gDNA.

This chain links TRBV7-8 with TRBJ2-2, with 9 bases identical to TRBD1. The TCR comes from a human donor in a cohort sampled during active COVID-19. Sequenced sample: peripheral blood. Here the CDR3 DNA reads TGTGCCAGCCCAGTAGACCCGGGACAGGGTGGTAACACCGGGGAGCTGTTTTTT. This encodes CASPVDPGQGGNTGELFF.